This is a list of T cell receptor beta chains from one sample in a study of beta chain features in type 1 diabetes. The repertoire was sequenced with immunoSEQ multiplex PCR; TCRdb's copy has only in-frame clones and lacks some. The sample shows around 250,000 clones, roughly 13% of them seen only once. Sequenced input: naive CD4+ T cells from blood. Receptors originate from a man aged 30 to 39 with type 1 diabetes. Both conserved end residues are part of each CDR3. The D gene is left open where the match is weak. Clone size is shown for a subset of rows, as once, few, many or a class of expanded clone.

j_gene	d_gene	v_gene	abundance	CDR3aa	CDR3nt
TRBJ2-5	TRBD1	TRBV7-9	few	CASSLGPGGQDQETQYF	TGTGCCAGCAGCTTAGGACCCGGGGGACAGGACCAAGAGACCCAGTACTTC
TRBJ2-1	.	TRBV6-1	.	CASRYQGTGVDEQFF	TGTGCCAGCAGATACCAGGGTACGGGCGTGGATGAGCAGTTCTTC
TRBJ1-2	TRBD1	TRBV6-1	.	CASREGQGILYGYTF	TGTGCCAGCAGGGAGGGACAGGGGATTCTCTATGGCTACACCTTC
TRBJ1-5	TRBD1	TRBV6-5	.	CASSTGDQPQHF	TGTGCCAGCAGTACAGGGGATCAGCCCCAGCATTTT
TRBJ2-5	TRBD2	TRBV5-6	few	CASSYLAGGPLGETQYF	TGTGCCAGCAGCTATCTGGCGGGAGGGCCGCTCGGAGAGACCCAGTACTTC
TRBJ2-5	.	TRBV5-4	.	CASSLPGGVETQYF	TGTGCCAGCAGCTTGCCGGGGGGCGTAGAGACCCAGTACTTC
TRBJ1-4	.	TRBV29-1	few	CSVATNLEGEKLFF	TGCAGCGTTGCAACAAACTTAGAGGGTGAAAAACTGTTTTTT
TRBJ1-2	TRBD1	TRBV5-1	.	CASGTGDYGYTF	TGCGCCAGCGGAACAGGGGACTATGGCTACACCTTC
TRBJ2-7	.	TRBV29-1	.	CSVDYGAAGYEQYF	TGCAGCGTTGATTATGGAGCGGCAGGCTACGAGCAGTACTTC
TRBJ2-5	.	TRBV5-1	few	CASSDKLAETQYF	TGCGCCAGCAGCGACAAATTGGCGGAGACCCAGTACTTC
TRBJ1-6	TRBD1	TRBV7-9	.	CASSSTGFASPLHF	TGTGCCAGCAGCTCGACAGGGTTCGCCTCACCCCTCCACTTT
TRBJ1-2	.	TRBV30	.	CAFGQANYGYTF	TGTGCCTTTGGGCAAGCTAACTATGGCTACACCTTC
TRBJ2-1	TRBD1	TRBV5-4	few	CASSLGGQGYNEQFF	TGTGCCAGCAGCCTCGGAGGACAGGGTTACAATGAGCAGTTCTTC
TRBJ2-7	.	TRBV2	few	CASSPLDEQYF	TGTGCCAGCTCCCCTTTAGACGAGCAGTACTTC
TRBJ2-1	TRBD2	TRBV11-2	few	CASSLFSGINNEQFF	TGTGCCAGCAGCTTGTTCAGCGGGATCAACAATGAGCAGTTCTTC
TRBJ2-1	.	TRBV30	.	CAWSKLQDNEQFF	TGTGCCTGGAGTAAGCTTCAGGACAATGAGCAGTTCTTC
TRBJ2-3	TRBD2	TRBV29-1	few	CSVRDPGGDTQYF	TGCAGCGTCCGGGACCCGGGGGGAGATACGCAGTATTTT
TRBJ1-5	.	TRBV5-1	.	CASSLGRDSSIQHF	TGCGCCAGCAGCTTGGGCCGAGACAGTTCGATCCAGCATTTT
TRBJ1-1	.	TRBV18	few	CASSPIFADTEAFF	TGTGCCAGCTCCCCTATCTTTGCGGACACTGAAGCTTTCTTT
TRBJ2-7	TRBD2	TRBV2	.	CASRGLAGAGNEQYF	TGTGCCAGCAGGGGACTAGCGGGAGCCGGGAACGAGCAGTACTTC
TRBJ2-3	.	TRBV18	few	CASSHSEVGGDTQYF	TGTGCCAGCTCACACTCCGAGGTCGGGGGAGATACGCAGTATTTT
TRBJ1-2	TRBD1	TRBV5-1	.	CASGWTGGNGYTF	TGCGCCAGCGGATGGACAGGGGGCAATGGCTACACCTTC
TRBJ1-2	.	TRBV6-5	few	CASSYSVSGGYGYTF	TGTGCCAGCAGTTACTCGGTCAGCGGGGGCTATGGCTACACCTTC
TRBJ1-2	.	TRBV5-4	few	CASSLEQGWYGYTF	TGTGCCAGCAGCTTGGAGCAGGGTTGGTATGGCTACACCTTC
TRBJ2-2	.	TRBV10-3	few	CAISEQGPSTGELFF	TGTGCCATCAGTGAGCAGGGGCCGAGTACCGGGGAGCTGTTTTTT